Below, 21 T cell receptor beta chains from the same sample are listed, as sequenced in a study of Ad26.COV2.S vaccination and SARS-CoV-2 variants. Treatment denoted: around 19 received Ad26.COV2.S at low or high dose, single or two shots; about five received placebo; per-sample allocation not given. After the first vaccine or placebo injection, samples were drawn on day 63. Sequencing was performed with immunoSEQ multiplex PCR; in TCRdb, only in-frame clones are kept and a portion is missing. The sample lists around 270,000 clones, around nine tenths seen once, with 2.5% to 3.5% in the top ten. The source was peripheral blood, collected in a trial of Ad26.COV2.S vaccine versus placebo. These receptors were collected from a person aged 18-65 years who received the Ad26.COV2.S COVID-19 vaccine or a placebo.

The V gene is TRBV3-1 (or the pseudogene TRBV3-2), the J gene TRBJ2-6; D gene unclear. The CDR3 runs to 13 residues. Germline CDR1 is LGHDT and CDR2 is YNNKEL (reference sequence). V was pared by 5 bases and J by 4 bases, with 6 bases between. This CDR3 reads CASSTQGANVLTF. DNA for the CDR3: TGTGCCAGCAGCACACAGGGGGCCAACGTCCTGACTTTC.

V gene TRBV5-6 combines with J gene TRBJ2-5, with 7 nucleotides matching TRBD2. CDR1 is SGHDT and CDR2 is YYEEEE in the germline V gene. V dropped 2 bases and J dropped 0; count of bases not matched to a gene: 4. CDR3 length: 15 residues. The CDR3 here is CASSFPAGNQETQYF. The CDR3 coding sequence is TGTGCCAGCAGCTTTCCAGCGGGAAACCAAGAGACCCAGTACTTC. The full variable domain, completed using reference TRBV5-6 and TRBJ2-5, is DAGVTQSPTHLIKTRGQQVTLRCSPKSGHDTVSWYQQALGQGPQFIFQYYEEEERQRGNFPDRFSGHQFPNYSSELNVNALLLGDSALYLCASSFPAGNQETQYFGPGTRLLVL.

As regards this clone: The germline gene is not matched at one end of the junction; a read error may be the cause. The V gene is TRBV25-1, the J gene TRBJ2-2; D may be TRBD1 or TRBD2 (6 bases each). Germline-derived CDR1 and CDR2 are MGHDK and SYGVNS. This CDR3 comprises 17 residues. The CDR3, as DNA: TGTGTCAGCAGTGAACACTTGGGGGGCGCGAACACCGGGGAGCTGTTTTTT. Translated: CVSSEHLGGANTGELFF.

The chain links TRBV5-4 to TRBJ2-7, with D possibly TRBD1 on 6 matching bases. The CDR3 runs 15 residues. Germline CDR1 SGHNT, CDR2 YYREEE (reference sequence). The V gene lost 4 bases and the J gene lost 2 bases, with 16 bases spanning the gap. Here the CDR3 DNA reads TGTGCCAGCAGCACCTTTTTACAGGGCCCCTACGAGCAGTACTTC. Translated: CASSTFLQGPYEQYF.

This rearrangement joins TRBV5-6 to TRBJ1-6; D gene uncertain. The germline gives CDR1 SGHDT, CDR2 YYEEEE. CDR3 size: 14 residues. V was pared by 0 bases and J by 7 bases, with 8 bases between. The CDR3 sequence is CASSLGSPNSPLHF. The DNA of the CDR3 is TGTGCCAGCAGCTTGGGTTCACCGAATTCACCCCTCCACTTT.

The CDR3: CASSWDRGTPSSYNEQFF. CDR3 nucleotides: TGTGCCAGCAGTTGGGACAGGGGGACTCCTAGCTCCTACAATGAGCAGTTCTTC. The V gene is TRBV6-2 or TRBV6-3, the J gene TRBJ2-1; 11 nucleotides agree with TRBD1. The trim removed 4 bases at V and 0 bases at J, leaving 8 bases unmatched. Germline assignment: CDR1 MNHEY and CDR2 SVGEGT. The CDR3 extends over 18 amino acids.

V usage is TRBV7-9 and J usage is TRBJ2-5; D may correspond to TRBD1 or TRBD2 (5 bases each). The CDR3 sequence is 12 residues long. The germline V gene encodes CDR1 SEHNR and CDR2 FQNEAQ (reference sequence). Deletions cut 5 bases from V and 9 bases from J, with 13 bases between. CDR3 in DNA: TGTGCCAGCAGCAGGGGTGAGGGCCCCCAGTACTTC. Translation: CASSRGEGPQYF.

The chain combines TRBV6-5 with TRBJ2-2; TRBD2 aligns across 8 bases. The V gene end was trimmed by 7 bases and the J gene end by 4 bases; junction bases not matched to a gene: 8. Per the germline V gene, CDR1 is MNHEY and CDR2 is SVGAGI. The CDR3 runs to 15 residues. The CDR3 region is CASTKKRGTTGELFF. The CDR3 DNA follows: TGTGCCAGCACTAAAAAGCGGGGGACCACCGGGGAGCTGTTTTTT.

The chain links TRBV4-1 to TRBJ2-1, with TRBD2 as a possible D gene (6 bases). Trimming left V 6 bases short and J 5 bases short, with 17 bases between. This CDR3 has 15 residues. Looked up from germline, CDR1 is MGHRA and CDR2 is YSYEKL. DNA for the CDR3: TGCGCCAGCAGTCCGGAGGTGGGGGGACACAATGAGCAGTTCTTC. This gives the protein CASSPEVGGHNEQFF.

The chain combines TRBV4-2 with TRBJ2-5; no clear D. Trimming stripped 0 bases from V and 5 bases from J, with 13 bases between. The CDR3 runs 15 residues. Germline loops: CDR1 LGHNA, CDR2 YNFKEQ. CDR3 bases: TGTGCCAGCAGCCAAGAAAGGCTCGCAAGCGAGACCCAGTACTTC. Translating it yields CASSQERLASETQYF.

This clone was seen a single time. The gene calls are TRBV12-3 or TRBV12-4 and TRBJ1-4; no firm D call. V lost 0 bases, J lost 8 bases, and 7 bases lay in between. This CDR3 is 13 amino acids long. The DNA for the CDR3 is TGTGCCAGCAGTTTAGCCGCGGGCGAAAAACTGTTTTTT. As protein: CASSLAAGEKLFF.

The chain couples TRBV19 to TRBJ2-4, with D possibly TRBD2 on 6 matching bases. V shed 5 bases and J shed 5 bases, with 19 bases lying between them. The CDR3 length is 16 residues. Germline V gene lookup returns CDR1 LNHDA and CDR2 SQIVND (reference sequence). CDR3 in DNA: TGTGCCAGTAGTGATACCTTTTTGGTAGCGGAAAACATTCAGTACTTC. It codes for CASSDTFLVAENIQYF.

The J gene is TRBJ2-5, the V gene TRBV6-6; possible D gene TRBD2, 6 bases. Germline values: CDR1 MNHNY, CDR2 SVGAGI (reference sequence). Trimming removed 2 bases from V and 5 bases from J, with 12 bases in between. The CDR3 contains 14 residues. CDR3 residues: CASSYPTGTETQYF. The CDR3 bases are TGTGCCAGCAGTTACCCGACGGGGACTGAGACCCAGTACTTC.

In nucleotides, the CDR3 is TGTGCCAGCAGCCTCCGGGAGAGCACAGATACGCAGTATTTT. This translates into CASSLRESTDTQYF. The V call is TRBV11-2, the J call TRBJ2-3; D perhaps matches TRBD2 (6 bases). The ends were cut back, 5 bases at V and 0 bases at J, with 9 bases in the middle. This CDR3 is built from 14 residues. Germline CDR1 reads SGHAT; CDR2 reads FQNNGV.

This sequence joins TRBV5-4 and TRBJ1-2; maybe TRBD1 (5 bases). Germline V gene sequence: CDR1 SGHNT, CDR2 YYREEE (reference sequence). The CDR3 is 13 amino acids. V was pared by 2 bases and J by 2 bases, with 7 bases between. The CDR3 region has the DNA TGTGCCAGCAGCTTACAGGAGAACTATGGCTACACCTTC. Protein sequence: CASSLQENYGYTF. Supplemented by reference TRBV5-4 and TRBJ1-2, the full variable domain reads ETGVTQSPTHLIKTRGQQVTLRCSSQSGHNTVSWYQQALGQGPQFIFQYYREEENGRGNFPPRFSGLQFPNYSSELNVNALELDDSALYLCASSLQENYGYTFGSGTRLTVV.

The rearrangement uses TRBV19 and TRBJ1-4; D is undetermined. The germline V gene encodes CDR1 LNHDA and CDR2 SQIVND (reference sequence). This CDR3 is 15 amino acids long. V was pared by 4 bases and J by 3 bases, with 12 bases between. CDR3 coding DNA: TGTGCCAGTAGTACCCGACGGTTATCTAATGAAAAACTGTTTTTT. Translated, it gives CASSTRRLSNEKLFF.

This clone was seen only a few times. Other DNA variants within this sample encode the same CDR3. V usage is TRBV5-1 and J usage is TRBJ1-4; the D gene is possibly TRBD1 (5 bases). The CDR3 is 14 amino acids. With 2 bases removed from V and 3 bases from J, the gap between germline ends came to 8 bases. Germline V gene sequence: CDR1 SGHRS, CDR2 YFSETQ. The chain's CDR3 is CASSFGGSNEKLFF. CDR3 DNA: TGCGCCAGCAGCTTTGGGGGTTCTAATGAAAAACTGTTTTTT.

This clone was found once. The chain couples TRBV4-3 to TRBJ2-1; TRBD2 matches at 7 bases. V trimming: 1 base; J trimming: 0 bases; junction bases outside the gene matches: 9. From germline, CDR1 is LGHNA and CDR2 YSLEER. The CDR3 extends over 18 amino acids. The CDR3 DNA follows: TGCGCCAGCAGCCAAGTATCGAGGCGGGGGAGCTCCTACAATGAGCAGTTCTTC. Its protein product is CASSQVSRRGSSYNEQFF.

The chain uses TRBV14 and TRBJ1-5; D gene unclear. Germline V gene sequence: CDR1 SGHDN, CDR2 FVKESK. This CDR3 has 14 amino acids. Trimming stripped 8 bases from V and 4 bases from J, with 15 bases between. The CDR3 sequence is CASSSSGNNQPQHF. The CDR3, as DNA: TGTGCCAGCTCTTCGTCCGGGAATAATCAGCCCCAGCATTTT.

The chain recombines TRBV6-6 with TRBJ2-5; D is perhaps TRBD1 (6 bases). The CDR3 spans 15 residues. Trimming left V 6 bases short and J 4 bases short, with 18 bases between. From germline, CDR1 is MNHNY and CDR2 SVGAGI (reference sequence). CDR3 protein: CASSHRDGLRETQYF. The CDR3 bases are TGTGCCAGCAGCCACAGGGACGGGCTTCGAGAGACCCAGTACTTC.

CDR3 in DNA: TGTGCCAGCAGCTTACTTGTCCGGACAGCGAACACTGAAGCTTTCTTT. Protein sequence: CASSLLVRTANTEAFF. This chain joins TRBV7-2 and TRBJ1-1; perhaps TRBD1 as D (6 bases). Trimming took off 2 bases at V and 1 base at J, with 14 bases between the two ends. This CDR3 has 16 amino acids. Per germline, CDR1 SGHTA and CDR2 FQGNSA.